The next 5 T cell receptor beta chains were all read from a single sample in a study of cytomegalovirus exposure and HLA in healthy donors. A multiplex PCR was run with 60 Vbeta primers and 13 Jbeta primers. The method was immunoSEQ multiplex PCR; TCRdb's version includes in-frame clones alone and lacks a portion of them. In the table there are about 140,000 clones, 60% to 85% of which are singletons. Sample: PBMCs. The source is a male donor in good health and CMV-seronegative.

The sample holds a few counts of this clone. V usage is TRBV29-1 and J usage is TRBJ2-3, with D tentatively TRBD2 (6 bases). V lost 3 bases, J lost 3 bases, and 16 bases lay in between. Germline V gene lookup returns CDR1 SQVTM and CDR2 ANQGSEA. The CDR3 has 15 amino acids. CDR3 coding DNA: TGCAGCGTTGATTCGGGGAGCGGGTGGACAGATACGCAGTATTTT. Its translation is CSVDSGSGWTDTQYF.

The rearrangement links TRBV6-1 to TRBJ1-2; 9 positions agree with TRBD1. CDR3 length equals 15 residues. CDR1 is MNHNS, CDR2 SASEGT, per germline. V shed 7 bases and J 4 bases; nucleotides not matched to a gene: 10. The CDR3 coding sequence is TGTGCCAGCATTCAACAGGGGGCTCGAAGCTATGGCTACACCTTC. Residues: CASIQQGARSYGYTF.

The chain links TRBV6-5 to TRBJ1-1, with 10 bases fitting TRBD1. CDR1 MNHEY and CDR2 SVGAGI come from the germline V gene. This CDR3 has 14 residues. The trim removed 2 bases at V and 5 bases at J, leaving 2 bases unmatched. The CDR3 sequence is CASSYRGQGTEAFF. In DNA, the CDR3 is TGTGCCAGCAGTTACCGGGGACAGGGGACTGAAGCTTTCTTT.

The rearrangement uses TRBV5-1 and TRBJ2-7; 7 bases are a match to TRBD1. After removal of 0 bases from V and 4 bases from J, the junction contained 4 bases not matched to a gene. The germline V gene has CDR1 SGHRS and CDR2 YFSETQ. The CDR3 runs to 14 residues. CDR3 residues: CASSLGQGIYEQYF. The CDR3 coding sequence is TGCGCCAGCAGCTTGGGACAGGGTATTTACGAGCAGTACTTC.

This clone was observed a few times. The V and J genes are TRBV19 and TRBJ1-5; a possible D gene is TRBD1 (5 bases). Germline values: CDR1 LNHDA, CDR2 SQIVND (reference sequence). Trimming left V 6 bases short and J 6 bases short, with 6 bases between. The CDR3 extends over 11 amino acids. For the CDR3, the DNA is TGTGCCAGTAGAAGGGGTCAGCCCCAGCATTTT. This translates into CASRRGQPQHF.